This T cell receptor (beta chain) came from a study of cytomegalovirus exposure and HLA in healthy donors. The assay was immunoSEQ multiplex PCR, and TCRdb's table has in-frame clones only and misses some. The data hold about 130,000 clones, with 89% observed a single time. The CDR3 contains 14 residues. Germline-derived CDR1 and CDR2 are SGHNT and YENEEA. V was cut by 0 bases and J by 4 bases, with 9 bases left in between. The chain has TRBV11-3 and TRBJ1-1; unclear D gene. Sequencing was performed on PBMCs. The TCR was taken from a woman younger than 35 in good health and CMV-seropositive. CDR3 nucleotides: TGTGCCAGCAGCTTAGATCGTTGGGCCACTGAAGCTTTCTTT. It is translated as CASSLDRWATEAFF. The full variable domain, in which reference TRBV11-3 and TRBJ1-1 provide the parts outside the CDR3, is EAGVVQSPRYKIIEKKQPVAFWCNPISGHNTLYWYLQNLGQGPELLIRYENEEAVDDSQLPKDRFSAERLKGVDSTLKIQPAELGDSAVYLCASSLDRWATEAFFGQGTRLTVV.